The rows below give T cell receptor beta chains drawn from one sample of a study of TIL therapy for anti-PD-1-resistant metastatic lung cancer. Using immunoSEQ multiplex PCR, the repertoire was profiled, and TCRdb retains in-frame clones only, with some absent. Here the sample spans 6,500 to 9,000 clones, around 74% being singletons. Sequenced material: tumor tissue, taken at baseline. The receptors originated from a person between 30 and 79 years old with non-small cell lung cancer. Each CDR3 is given without its conserved first and last residue. The D gene is left open where the match is weak.

J gene: TRBJ2-7; CDR3 length: 13; V gene: TRBV9; D gene: NA; CDR3 protein: ASSVGTAASYEQY
J gene: TRBJ1-4; CDR3 length: 11; V gene: TRBV28; D gene: NA; CDR3 protein: ASSSPPGNKLF
J gene: TRBJ2-7; CDR3 length: 12; V gene: TRBV19; D gene: NA; CDR3 protein: ASSISLAGYEQY
J gene: TRBJ1-2; CDR3 length: 12; V gene: TRBV5-1; D gene: NA; CDR3 protein: ASSLGTAGHGYT
J gene: TRBJ2-7; CDR3 length: 10; V gene: TRBV2; D gene: NA; CDR3 protein: ASSVSDSEQY
J gene: TRBJ2-3; CDR3 length: 17; V gene: TRBV7-9; D gene: TRBD2; CDR3 protein: ASSSPTSGRPSGTDTQY
J gene: TRBJ1-1; CDR3 length: 12; V gene: TRBV4-2; D gene: NA; CDR3 protein: ASSPEYNPTEAF
J gene: TRBJ1-1; CDR3 length: 12; V gene: TRBV4-3; D gene: NA; CDR3 protein: ASSQGPEQGEAF
J gene: TRBJ2-4; CDR3 length: 14; V gene: TRBV2; D gene: NA; CDR3 protein: ASTTGFRYGQNIQY
J gene: TRBJ2-5; CDR3 length: 11; V gene: TRBV27; D gene: TRBD1; CDR3 protein: ASGPGGGETQY
J gene: TRBJ2-1; CDR3 length: 16; V gene: TRBV2; D gene: TRBD2; CDR3 protein: ARPKTGTSGRAYNEQF
J gene: TRBJ1-6; CDR3 length: 11; V gene: TRBV7-6; D gene: TRBD1; CDR3 protein: ASSHGQDSPLH
J gene: TRBJ2-2; CDR3 length: 15; V gene: TRBV28; D gene: NA; CDR3 protein: ASSLLPGQGGSGELF
J gene: TRBJ2-2; CDR3 length: 11; V gene: TRBV11-2; D gene: NA; CDR3 protein: ASSLLAGGELF
J gene: TRBJ1-2; CDR3 length: 13; V gene: TRBV6-5; D gene: TRBD1; CDR3 protein: ASRTGQGSNYGYT
J gene: TRBJ2-5; CDR3 length: 14; V gene: TRBV11-2; D gene: TRBD2; CDR3 protein: ASSPFSGGAQETQY
J gene: TRBJ1-5; CDR3 length: 13; V gene: TRBV6-1; D gene: TRBD1; CDR3 protein: ASSETQGGYQPQH
J gene: TRBJ1-4; CDR3 length: 11; V gene: TRBV9; D gene: NA; CDR3 protein: ASGQGGDEKLF
J gene: TRBJ2-7; CDR3 length: 14; V gene: TRBV28; D gene: TRBD2; CDR3 protein: ASSSSGAGQEYEQY
J gene: TRBJ2-1; CDR3 length: 14; V gene: TRBV9; D gene: TRBD2; CDR3 protein: ASSESSGPSYNEQF
J gene: TRBJ2-2; CDR3 length: 10; V gene: TRBV19; D gene: NA; CDR3 protein: ASRMRTGELF
J gene: TRBJ1-2; CDR3 length: 12; V gene: TRBV28; D gene: NA; CDR3 protein: ASSFPGVGYGYT
J gene: TRBJ2-5; CDR3 length: 13; V gene: TRBV7-3; D gene: NA; CDR3 protein: ASTPGPGAGETQY
J gene: TRBJ2-1; CDR3 length: 13; V gene: TRBV19; D gene: TRBD2; CDR3 protein: ASSLAASGGGEQF
J gene: TRBJ2-1; CDR3 length: 12; V gene: TRBV5-6; D gene: NA; CDR3 protein: ASSSPGLTNEQF
J gene: TRBJ2-7; CDR3 length: 11; V gene: TRBV30; D gene: NA; CDR3 protein: AWSRDRTYEQY
J gene: TRBJ1-2; CDR3 length: 11; V gene: TRBV25-1; D gene: NA; CDR3 protein: ASSVGTNYGYT
J gene: TRBJ2-3; CDR3 length: 12; V gene: TRBV2; D gene: TRBD2; CDR3 protein: ASSEGGVGDTQY
J gene: TRBJ1-2; CDR3 length: 11; V gene: TRBV6-6; D gene: NA; CDR3 protein: ASSYVGGHGYT
J gene: TRBJ1-5; CDR3 length: 13; V gene: TRBV10-3; D gene: NA; CDR3 protein: AISDRMGSNQPQH
J gene: TRBJ2-3; CDR3 length: 13; V gene: TRBV12-5; D gene: NA; CDR3 protein: ASGFMILVADTQY
J gene: TRBJ2-1; CDR3 length: 11; V gene: TRBV25-1; D gene: NA; CDR3 protein: ASSALIGNEQF
J gene: TRBJ2-3; CDR3 length: 11; V gene: TRBV28; D gene: NA; CDR3 protein: ASSLSRRDTQY
J gene: TRBJ2-7; CDR3 length: 12; V gene: TRBV30; D gene: NA; CDR3 protein: AWKVGGLTGEQY
J gene: TRBJ2-3; CDR3 length: 11; V gene: TRBV28; D gene: NA; CDR3 protein: ASSSTSTDTQY
J gene: TRBJ1-1; CDR3 length: 12; V gene: TRBV18; D gene: TRBD1; CDR3 protein: ASSPTGWDTEAF
J gene: TRBJ2-7; CDR3 length: 10; V gene: TRBV2; D gene: NA; CDR3 protein: ASSLVTYEQY
J gene: TRBJ2-7; CDR3 length: 12; V gene: TRBV6-5; D gene: TRBD1; CDR3 protein: ASSSRDRGYEQY
J gene: TRBJ1-2; CDR3 length: 10; V gene: TRBV29-1; D gene: NA; CDR3 protein: SVEKGTRGYT
J gene: TRBJ2-3; CDR3 length: 12; V gene: TRBV30; D gene: TRBD2; CDR3 protein: ASPGSGSTDTQY
J gene: TRBJ1-5; CDR3 length: 9; V gene: TRBV10-3; D gene: NA; CDR3 protein: ASSENQPQH